This is a list of T cell receptor beta chains from one sample in a study of T cells after yellow fever vaccination. A single record per CDR3 protein comes from TCRdb applying MiXCR to the 5' RACE reads. Of around 500,000 distinct CDR3 sequences detected, just over 20% appear once; the ten largest clones hold around 16%. Sequenced material: PBMCs, taken 21 days after the first yellow fever vaccination. Source of these receptors: a man between 18 and 29 years old who received the YFV17D yellow fever vaccine. Each CDR3 is given with its conserved first and last residue. Each record gives: V gene, J gene, clone size, D gene, CDR3 protein, CDR3 DNA. The D gene is left open where the match is weak. The size of a clone is reported for some rows only, either as once, few or many, or as a class for expanded clones.

>TRBV12-3/TRBV12-4|TRBJ1-4|few|-
CASSSVGYATNEKLFF
TGTGCCAGCAGTTCCGTTGGGTATGCAACTAATGAAAAACTGTTTTTT
>TRBV20-1|TRBJ2-5|few|-
CSANDSPETQYF
TGCAGTGCAAATGACAGCCCGGAGACCCAGTACTTC
>TRBV20-1|TRBJ1-6|few|-
CSARRTVGQGSYNSPLHF
TGCAGTGCTAGAAGGACTGTCGGGCAGGGCTCCTATAATTCACCCCTCCACTTT
>TRBV6-5|TRBJ1-1|few|-
CASTGASPYPDMNTEAFF
TGTGCCAGCACAGGGGCATCCCCTTACCCTGATATGAACACTGAAGCTTTCTTT
>TRBV5-1|TRBJ1-6|few|TRBD1
CASSLQTGTGSNSPLHF
TGCGCCAGCAGCTTGCAAACCGGGACAGGGAGCAATTCACCCCTCCACTTT
>TRBV29-1|TRBJ1-1|-|-
CSVISTWNTEAFF
TGCAGCGTTATATCAACTTGGAACACTGAAGCTTTCTTT
>TRBV5-6|TRBJ1-6|-|-
CASSLWGGNSPLHF
TGTGCCAGCAGCTTATGGGGGGGTAATTCACCCCTCCACTTT
>TRBV7-2|TRBJ2-1|few|-
CASSFSQSYNEQFF
TGTGCCAGCAGCTTCTCACAGTCCTACAATGAGCAGTTCTTC
>TRBV19|TRBJ2-5|-|TRBD1
CASSGQGPPETQYF
TGTGCCAGTAGTGGACAGGGCCCTCCTGAGACCCAGTACTTC
>TRBV5-4|TRBJ2-5|few|TRBD2
CASSFPSGGETQYF
TGTGCCAGCAGCTTTCCTAGCGGGGGGGAGACCCAGTACTTC
>TRBV20-1|TRBJ1-3|few|TRBD1
CSATPNRGVENTIYF
TGCAGTGCTACCCCCAACAGGGGTGTAGAAAACACCATATATTTT
>TRBV5-1|TRBJ2-1|once|TRBD2
CASSDSGGNNEQFF
TGCGCCAGCAGCGATAGCGGGGGGAACAATGAGCAGTTCTTC
>TRBV10-1|TRBJ2-7|few|-
CASSESVAGPNEQYF
TGCGCCAGCAGTGAGTCTGTTGCGGGACCGAACGAGCAGTACTTC
>TRBV6-5|TRBJ1-1|few|-
CASSYNVAEANTEAFF
TGTGCCAGCAGTTATAACGTGGCGGAGGCGAACACTGAAGCTTTCTTT
>TRBV18|TRBJ1-4|few|-
CASSQSTNEKLFF
TGTGCCAGCTCACAATCAACTAATGAAAAACTGTTTTTT
>TRBV4-2|TRBJ2-4|few|TRBD2
CASSQFNPASGGAENIQYF
TGTGCCAGCAGCCAATTTAACCCCGCTAGCGGGGGGGCCGAAAACATTCAGTACTTC
>TRBV6-1|TRBJ2-7|-|TRBD2
CASTYLAGAYEQYF
TGTGCCAGCACCTACCTCGCGGGGGCCTACGAGCAGTACTTC
>TRBV6-5|TRBJ2-3|few|-
CASSYGPGDTQYF
TGTGCCAGCAGTTACGGACCGGGAGATACGCAGTATTTT
>TRBV20-1|TRBJ2-1|few|-
CSARDIFRVGDNEQFF
TGCAGTGCTAGAGATATCTTCAGGGTTGGGGACAATGAGCAGTTCTTC
>TRBV6-2/TRBV6-3|TRBJ2-1|few|-
CASSHPGYNEQFF
TGTGCCAGCAGCCACCCGGGTTACAATGAGCAGTTCTTC
>TRBV20-1|TRBJ2-1|-|TRBD2
CSKAGTSIDEQFF
TGCAGTAAGGCCGGGACTAGCATCGATGAGCAGTTCTTC
>TRBV4-3|TRBJ2-5|-|-
CASSQARLETQYF
TGCGCCAGCAGCCAAGCCCGACTGGAGACCCAGTACTTC
>TRBV4-1|TRBJ2-1|few|TRBD2
CASSGGLAGGNPYNEQFF
TGCGCCAGCAGCGGGGGACTAGCGGGGGGTAACCCCTACAATGAGCAGTTCTTC
>TRBV7-9|TRBJ2-3|few|TRBD1
CASSGGQGSLDTQYF
TGTGCCAGCAGCGGCGGACAGGGTTCTTTGGATACGCAGTATTTT
>TRBV20-1|TRBJ2-5|-|-
CSAVGVRQAGIQETQYF
TGCAGTGCCGTTGGGGTGAGGCAGGCCGGAATTCAAGAGACCCAGTACTTC
>TRBV7-2|TRBJ1-1|-|-
CASSLARGRGTEAFF
TGTGCCAGCAGCTTAGCGCGGGGGCGGGGGACTGAAGCTTTCTTT
>TRBV5-1|TRBJ2-1|-|-
CASRGNNNEQFF
TGCGCCAGCAGAGGAAACAACAATGAGCAGTTCTTC
>TRBV28|TRBJ1-1|-|-
CASATGNTEAFF
TGTGCCAGTGCGACGGGGAACACTGAAGCTTTCTTT
>TRBV4-1|TRBJ2-1|few|-
CASSQEAGGRYNEQFF
TGCGCCAGCAGCCAAGAGGCCGGGGGCCGGTACAATGAGCAGTTCTTC
>TRBV20-1|TRBJ2-5|-|TRBD2
CSAPGGSAQETQYF
TGCAGTGCCCCCGGGGGGTCTGCCCAAGAGACCCAGTACTTC
>TRBV14|TRBJ2-1|-|-
CASSPLTGSKNLNEQFF
TGTGCCAGCAGCCCCCTCACCGGGAGCAAGAATCTCAATGAGCAGTTCTTC
>TRBV5-1|TRBJ2-1|many|TRBD2
CASDRGLAGNEQFF
TGCGCCAGCGACCGGGGACTAGCGGGGAATGAGCAGTTCTTC
>TRBV20-1|TRBJ2-7|-|-
CSAPARTGGPFEQYF
TGCAGTGCTCCCGCCCGGACAGGAGGGCCCTTCGAGCAGTACTTC
>TRBV7-2|TRBJ2-1|few|-
CASSLAFYEQFF
TGTGCCAGCAGCTTAGCCTTTTATGAGCAGTTCTTC
>TRBV7-9|TRBJ1-2|many|-
CASSAYYGYTF
TGTGCCAGCAGCGCCTACTATGGCTACACCTTC
>TRBV12-3/TRBV12-4|TRBJ2-1|-|-
CASSPARGVRSSSYNEQFF
TGTGCCAGCAGTCCCGCCAGAGGGGTTCGGTCGAGCTCCTACAATGAGCAGTTCTTC
>TRBV18|TRBJ2-1|many|TRBD2
CASSPPGAGGNEQFF
TGTGCCAGCTCACCTCCTGGAGCGGGGGGCAATGAGCAGTTCTTC
>TRBV27|TRBJ1-1|-|TRBD1
CASRDRENTEAFF
TGTGCCAGCCGGGACAGGGAGAACACTGAAGCTTTCTTT
>TRBV4-3|TRBJ1-2|-|TRBD1
CASSQEGTGKRNYGYTF
TGCGCCAGCAGCCAAGAGGGGACAGGGAAGAGAAACTATGGCTACACCTTC
>TRBV5-6|TRBJ1-5|few|-
CASSLGPRVLNQPQHF
TGTGCCAGCAGCTTGGGGCCCAGGGTATTGAATCAGCCCCAGCATTTT
>TRBV3-1|TRBJ1-2|-|-
CASSQDPRGGYTF
TGTGCCAGCAGCCAAGATCCCAGGGGCGGCTACACCTTC
>TRBV20-1|TRBJ2-1|-|TRBD2
CSAPSGGWYNEQFF
TGCAGTGCTCCTAGCGGGGGGTGGTACAATGAGCAGTTCTTC
>TRBV4-3|TRBJ2-1|few|-
CASSQHGTPRNEQFF
TGCGCCAGCAGCCAACACGGGACGCCTCGCAATGAGCAGTTCTTC
>TRBV5-5|TRBJ1-5|few|-
CASSLVGAGYSNQPQHF
TGTGCCAGCAGCTTGGTAGGGGCAGGGTATAGCAATCAGCCCCAGCATTTT
>TRBV2|TRBJ2-3|-|TRBD1
CAGDRGSDTQYF
TGTGCCGGGGACAGGGGGTCAGATACGCAGTATTTT
>TRBV6-1|TRBJ1-4|few|-
CASSEWGEKLFF
TGTGCCAGCAGTGAATGGGGGGAAAAACTGTTTTTT
>TRBV7-3|TRBJ1-1|-|-
CASSLMGLPMNTEAFF
TGTGCCAGCAGCTTAATGGGGTTACCTATGAACACTGAAGCTTTCTTT
>TRBV3-1|TRBJ2-2|many|-
CASSPPGDTGELFF
TGTGCCAGCAGCCCCCCAGGGGACACCGGGGAGCTGTTTTTT
>TRBV29-1|TRBJ2-7|-|TRBD1
CSENRGFEQYF
TGCAGCGAAAACAGGGGGTTTGAGCAGTACTTC
>TRBV5-1|TRBJ2-1|few|-
CASRARPGAYNEQFF
TGCGCCAGCAGAGCGAGGCCTGGGGCCTACAATGAGCAGTTCTTC
>TRBV5-4|TRBJ1-1|once|-
CASSLAVGFTEAFF
TGTGCCAGCAGCTTGGCCGTGGGGTTCACTGAAGCTTTCTTT
>TRBV5-5|TRBJ2-3|few|-
CASSEGGGLFDTDTQYF
TGTGCCAGCAGCGAAGGGGGGGGGTTGTTTGACACAGATACGCAGTATTTT
>TRBV6-5|TRBJ1-2|-|-
CASSYSSTDYGYTF
TGTGCCAGCAGTTACTCTTCTACAGACTATGGCTACACCTTC